This T cell receptor (beta chain) was found in a study of cytomegalovirus exposure and HLA in healthy donors. Whole-study context: Around 89 million unique TCRs from HLA-typed donors made up an early data release.

The PCR used 60 Vbeta and 13 Jbeta primers. Authors' analysis steps: Roughly 80 million unique TCR beta chains, 10 million to 14 million shared, were counted in a later analysis. Profiling relied on immunoSEQ multiplex PCR, and the TCRdb table lists in-frame clones only, not all of them. That table is the source of V, J and clone size, and D and trimming were worked out from the DNA. Among roughly 100,000 clones, around three quarters were seen once, and the ten largest hold 0.79%. Study-wide results and caveats: An assumption of roughly uniform sequencing depth across donors underlay the presence/absence analyses. Investigators reported approximately 170 TCR beta chains as tied to cytomegalovirus.

This clone was detected only a few times. Its antigen is undetermined. The TCR originated in a boy aged 5-17 years in good health and CMV-seronegative. The source material was PBMCs.

The CDR3 sequence: CASSLTEGTEAFF. DNA of the CDR3: TGTGCCAGCAGCCTGACAGAAGGGACTGAAGCTTTCTTT. The rearrangement joins TRBV9 to TRBJ1-1, with D perhaps matching TRBD1 (5 bases). Germline V gives CDR1 SGDLS, CDR2 YYNGEE. The CDR3 runs to 13 residues. Trimming removed 4 bases at V and 5 bases at J, with 12 bases between.